This T cell receptor beta chain was observed in a study of blood T cells in healthy people across ages. General study findings and limits: The long-lived group displayed more naive CD4+ cells, plus higher diversity, than the aged donors did. Researchers report that TCR beta diversity correlated strongly with naive T cell percentage.

The use of a sample-barcoded 5' primer and a J-beta primer mix characterized a second PCR of roughly 6 to 11 cycles. Every cDNA molecule carried a tag from a template-switch adaptor bearing 12 random nucleotides. Every sample gave at least 3 million paired-end reads containing CDR3. TCRdb re-called the 5' RACE reads through MiXCR, storing one row per CDR3 protein. The data show around 1,900,000 distinct CDR3 sequences, with around 40% seen just once and roughly 24% held by the top ten. Remarks on this clonotype: The antigen remains undetermined.

CDR3 length: 14 amino acids. Germline V lookup: CDR1 SGHDT, CDR2 YYEEEE. V was clipped by 0 bases and J by 6 bases, with 12 bases between them. This clonotype was sampled from a human donor in good health. Sample: blood. V gene TRBV5-6 combines with J gene TRBJ1-2; the D is unclear. CDR3 sequence reads: CASSLGSELHGYTF. CDR3 DNA: TGTGCCAGCAGCTTGGGATCTGAACTACATGGCTACACCTTC. Drawing the rest from reference TRBV5-6 and TRBJ1-2, the complete variable domain is DAGVTQSPTHLIKTRGQQVTLRCSPKSGHDTVSWYQQALGQGPQFIFQYYEEEERQRGNFPDRFSGHQFPNYSSELNVNALLLGDSALYLCASSLGSELHGYTFGSGTRLTVV.